The next 31 T cell receptor beta chains were all read from a single sample in a study of shared clonotypes between healthy human individuals. TCRdb's table, derived via immunoSEQ multiplex PCR, lists solely in-frame clones and lacks some. The sample yields some 2.1 million clones, roughly 94% seen once. Sequences were obtained from naive CD4+ T cells sorted from blood. Documented subset: CD45RA+ positively selected. The receptors derive from a man between 18 and 35 years old in good health.

J is TRBJ2-4 and V is TRBV2; 10 bases fit TRBD2. V shed 7 bases, J shed 9 bases, and the junction held 12 bases outside the gene matches. Germline loops: CDR1 SNHLY, CDR2 FYNNEI. This CDR3 has 15 amino acids. The CDR3 coding sequence is TGTGCCAGCACTCTATTCGGGGCTAGCGGGGGCATTCAGTACTTC. Translation: CASTLFGASGGIQYF.

The V gene is TRBV5-4, the J gene TRBJ1-4, with no clear D. Trimming removed 2 bases at V and 0 bases at J, with 14 bases between. Germline CDR1 is SGHNT and CDR2 is YYREEE (reference sequence). This CDR3 region has 17 residues. CDR3 sequence (DNA): TGTGCCAGCAGCTTAGGTGGCCGGTTTGCAACTAATGAAAAACTGTTTTTT. It translates to CASSLGGRFATNEKLFF.

The chain has TRBV7-9 and TRBJ1-3; 7 positions match TRBD1. Trimming at V came to 3 bases and at J to 2 bases, leaving 4 bases not matched to a gene. CDR3 size: 15 residues. Germline V lookup: CDR1 SEHNR, CDR2 FQNEAQ (reference sequence). The chain's CDR3 is CASSFNRGAGNTIYF. Written as DNA, the CDR3 is TGTGCCAGCAGCTTCAACAGGGGTGCTGGAAACACCATATATTTT.

The genes are TRBV2 and TRBJ2-2; D call uncertain. Between the trimmed V and J ends, which lost 4 bases and 6 bases, there was a span of 12 bases. Germline values: CDR1 SNHLY, CDR2 FYNNEI. The CDR3 loop spans 14 amino acids. This chain's CDR3 is CASSGYILAGELFF. CDR3 sequence (DNA): TGTGCCAGCAGTGGGTACATTTTGGCCGGGGAGCTGTTTTTT.

The chain carries TRBV28 and TRBJ2-1; D is perhaps TRBD1 (7 bases). The germline V gene has CDR1 MDHEN and CDR2 SYDVKM. With 8 bases removed from V and 15 bases from J, the gap between germline ends came to 20 bases. The CDR3 spans 12 residues. CDR3 in amino acids: CASLTAGGYPFF. The CDR3 nucleotides are TGTGCCAGCCTCACGGCAGGGGGGTATCCGTTCTTC.

The chain employs TRBV5-4 and TRBJ2-1; 14 bases match TRBD2. Germline values: CDR1 SGHNT, CDR2 YYREEE (reference sequence). This CDR3 is built from 16 residues. Losses at the gene ends were 4 bases for V and 7 bases for J; bases not matched to a gene: 7. This CDR3 reads CASSRGLAGGRNEQFF. CDR3 coding DNA: TGTGCCAGCAGCCGCGGACTAGCGGGAGGTCGGAATGAGCAGTTCTTC.

The CDR3 DNA reads TGTGCCAGCTCCGGGATGAAAGGTTCACCCCTCCACTTT. Encoded protein: CASSGMKGSPLHF. The chain links TRBV6-4 to TRBJ1-6; no clear D gene. V dropped 8 bases and J dropped 9 bases, with 14 bases sitting between them. CDR1 MRHNA and CDR2 SNTAGT come from the germline V gene. The CDR3 loop spans 13 amino acids.

The V call is TRBV18, the J call TRBJ2-1; 10 positions match TRBD2. V lost 6 bases to trimming and J lost 3 bases; unmatched junction nucleotides: 5. The CDR3 contains 15 residues. Germline assignment: CDR1 KGHSH and CDR2 LQKENI. This chain's CDR3 is CASSSLAGGYNEQFF. The CDR3 DNA follows: TGTGCCAGCTCTTCATTAGCGGGAGGCTACAATGAGCAGTTCTTC.

This clone was detected once. The V and J genes are TRBV10-1 and TRBJ2-2, with D possibly TRBD1 on 6 matching bases. V was shortened by 5 bases and J by 9 bases, with 19 bases between the two germline ends. The CDR3 has 15 amino acids. Germline V gene lookup returns CDR1 WNHNN and CDR2 SYGVQD (reference sequence). The CDR3 nucleotides are TGCGCCAGCAGTTCGACAGGTAAGCCTTGCCGGGAGCTGTTTTTT. Residues: CASSSTGKPCRELFF.

This clone was recorded a few times. This same CDR3 is encoded by further DNA sequences in the sample. CDR3 nucleotide sequence: TGCGCCAGCAGCTTGGACAGCCCTAACTATGGCTACACCTTC. Translating it yields CASSLDSPNYGYTF. The chain carries TRBV5-1 and TRBJ1-2; D ambiguous. The CDR3 contains 14 residues. V shed 0 bases and J shed 0 bases, with 6 bases lying between them. Germline assignment: CDR1 SGHRS and CDR2 YFSETQ.

This clone has just one count. The chain recombines TRBV6-1 with TRBJ2-7, with 7 bases that match TRBD1. The V gene's germline CDR1 is MNHNS and CDR2 SASEGT. This CDR3 is 15 amino acids long. V was pared by 1 base and J by 0 bases, with 3 bases of the junction left unmatched. CDR3 sequence: CASSEEGAISYEQYF. CDR3 coding DNA: TGTGCCAGCAGTGAAGAGGGGGCCATCTCCTACGAGCAGTACTTC.

The gene calls are TRBV5-1 and TRBJ2-6; possibly TRBD1 or TRBD2 for D (5 bases each). CDR3 size: 14 residues. The germline V gene has CDR1 SGHRS and CDR2 YFSETQ. The V end lost 7 bases, the J end lost 1 base, and 9 bases lay between the germline ends. The CDR3: CASGGDSGANVLTF. For the CDR3, the DNA is TGCGCCAGCGGGGGTGATTCTGGGGCCAACGTCCTGACTTTC. Together with reference TRBV5-1 and TRBJ2-6, the CDR3 gives the full variable domain: KAGVTQTPRYLIKTRGQQVTLSCSPISGHRSVSWYQQTPGQGLQFLFEYFSETQRNKGNFPGRFSGRQFSNSRSEMNVSTLELGDSALYLCASGGDSGANVLTFGAGSRLTVL.

This clone was recorded once. This chain uses TRBV2 with TRBJ2-3; D perhaps matches TRBD2 (6 bases). The CDR3 length is 16 residues. Looked up from germline, CDR1 is SNHLY and CDR2 is FYNNEI. V was cut by 2 bases and J by 5 bases, with 17 bases left in between. The CDR3, as DNA: TGTGCCAGCAGTGAAAGTCGGCGGGGTGTGATAGATACGCAGTATTTT. Its translation: CASSESRRGVIDTQYF.

The rearrangement joins TRBV30 to TRBJ2-7, with 9 bases fitting TRBD1. In germline, CDR1 is GTSNPN, CDR2 SVGIG (reference sequence). This CDR3 is 15 amino acids long. The ends lost 3 bases at V and 4 bases at J; junction bases unmatched: 10. Written as DNA, the CDR3 is TGTGCCTGGAGCCTACAAACAGGGGGCAAGTACGAGCAGTACTTC. It yields the protein CAWSLQTGGKYEQYF.

The genes are TRBV5-1 and TRBJ1-6; a possible D gene is TRBD1 (5 bases). The CDR3 is made up of 15 amino acids. V dropped 0 bases and J dropped 7 bases, with 11 bases sitting between them. Germline CDR1 is SGHRS and CDR2 is YFSETQ. The CDR3 DNA reads as TGCGCCAGCAGCTTGGCCCATGGGGGAAATTCACCCCTCCACTTT. Residues: CASSLAHGGNSPLHF.

DNA for the CDR3: TGTGCCAGCAGTGATTGCAGCGGGACAAGCACAGATACGCAGTATTTT. Encoded protein: CASSDCSGTSTDTQYF. The rearrangement joins TRBV6-4 to TRBJ2-3, with D tentatively TRBD2 (7 bases). CDR1 and CDR2 (germline): MRHNA, SNTAGT. This CDR3 has 16 residues. Trimming took off 3 bases at V and 0 bases at J, with 13 bases between the two ends.

This chain links TRBV29-1 with TRBJ1-2; D perhaps matches TRBD1 (6 bases). This CDR3 comprises 14 residues. Germline assignment: CDR1 SQVTM and CDR2 ANQGSEA. Trimming pared 0 bases from V and 5 bases from J, leaving 13 bases between. The CDR3 is CSVEDRGGAYGYTF. The CDR3 nucleotides are TGCAGCGTTGAAGATAGGGGGGGCGCATATGGCTACACCTTC.

The genes are TRBV7-2 and TRBJ2-7, with TRBD2 matching 12 bases. The CDR3 length is 17 residues. The V gene's germline CDR1 is SGHTA and CDR2 FQGNSA. V gave up 0 bases and J gave up 1 base; unmatched junction bases: 4. The CDR3 DNA sequence: TGTGCCAGCAGCTTAGCCGCGGGGACTAGCGGGTCCTACGAGCAGTACTTC. Translating gives CASSLAAGTSGSYEQYF.

V is TRBV5-6 and J is TRBJ1-3; 8 bases are shared with TRBD1. Looked up from germline, CDR1 is SGHDT and CDR2 is YYEEEE. There are 15 residues in the CDR3. V trimming: 4 bases; J trimming: 4 bases; junction bases outside the gene matches: 7. The CDR3 sequence is CASSLDRGAGNTIYF. CDR3 sequence (DNA): TGTGCCAGCAGCCTCGACAGGGGAGCAGGAAACACCATATATTTT.

The chain employs TRBV25-1 and TRBJ1-2; D might be TRBD1 (6 bases). The V end was cut by 2 bases, the J end by 4 bases, with 23 bases between. Germline lookup yields CDR1 MGHDK and CDR2 SYGVNS. The CDR3 sequence is 18 residues long. This chain's CDR3 is CASSEGPTTWGGTYGYTF. For the CDR3, the DNA is TGTGCCAGCAGTGAAGGACCTACTACTTGGGGGGGCACCTATGGCTACACCTTC.

This chain's CDR3 is CASSIARLNTEAFF. CDR3 nucleotides: TGTGCCAGTAGTATAGCCAGGCTGAACACTGAAGCTTTCTTT. This sequence joins TRBV19 and TRBJ1-1; D is uncertain. V lost 1 base and J lost 0, with 6 bases in between. The CDR3 is 14 amino acids. CDR1 and CDR2 (germline): LNHDA, SQIVND (reference sequence).

The rearrangement uses TRBV18 and TRBJ2-7; D is unclear. CDR1 KGHSH and CDR2 LQKENI come from the germline V gene. V lost 5 bases and J lost 4, with 15 bases in between. This CDR3 has 14 residues. This CDR3 is CASSTTAGNYEQYF. The CDR3 bases are TGTGCCAGCTCAACCACCGCAGGCAATTACGAGCAGTACTTC.

V gene TRBV7-9 combines with J gene TRBJ2-2; 10 bases are a match to TRBD2. The V and J ends lost 2 bases and 0 bases, in that order; junction bases with no gene match: 0. The CDR3 loop spans 16 amino acids. Germline V gene sequence: CDR1 SEHNR, CDR2 FQNEAQ (reference sequence). This chain's CDR3 is CASSLTSGANTGELFF. The CDR3 nucleotides are TGTGCCAGCAGCTTAACTAGCGGGGCGAACACCGGGGAGCTGTTTTTT.

In the case of this clone: This CDR3 is also generated by other DNA sequences in the sample. CDR3 bases: TGTGCCAGCAGCTTGGGCGGGGGCCTTTCCTACGAGCAGTACTTC. Amino acids: CASSLGGGLSYEQYF. The chain has TRBV7-2 and TRBJ2-7, with D possibly being TRBD2 (7 bases). CDR3 length equals 15 residues. Germline V gene lookup returns CDR1 SGHTA and CDR2 FQGNSA. V shed 3 bases and J shed 1 base, with 13 bases lying between them.

J is TRBJ1-6 and V is TRBV5-3; the D is unclear. TRBV5-3 is placed among ORFs of uncertain function. CDR3 size: 11 residues. Trimming took 3 bases from V and 11 from J, leaving 6 bases between them. In nucleotides, the CDR3 is TGTGCCAGAAGCTGTAGTGCACCCCTCCACTTT. Encoded protein: CARSCSAPLHF.

The genes are TRBV7-9 and TRBJ2-1; 9 positions agree with TRBD1. The CDR3 loop spans 15 amino acids. CDR1 is SEHNR, CDR2 FQNEAQ, per germline (reference sequence). Trimming cost V 5 bases and J 4 bases; bases outside gene matches: 6. The CDR3 loop is CASSQEGTGYNEQFF. In DNA, the CDR3 is TGTGCCAGCAGCCAAGAGGGGACAGGGTACAATGAGCAGTTCTTC.

A word on this clone: This sample includes further DNA sequences coding for the same CDR3. The chain employs TRBV21-1 and TRBJ2-7. TRBV21-1 counts as a pseudogene. This CDR3 spans 14 amino acids. The CDR3 DNA reads TGTGCCAGCAGCAAAGACGAATCTTCCTACGAGCAGTACTTC. This encodes CASSKDESSYEQYF.

CDR3 loop: CASSAHVGGTEAFF. DNA for the CDR3: TGTGCCAGCAGCGCCCACGTGGGGGGCACTGAAGCTTTCTTT. The V gene is TRBV9, the J gene TRBJ1-1, with D possibly being TRBD1 (5 bases). The CDR3 covers 14 residues. The V gene lost 3 bases and the J gene lost 4 bases, with 13 bases spanning the gap. The germline CDR1 and CDR2 sequences are SGDLS and YYNGEE. The complete variable domain, with remaining parts taken from reference TRBV9 and TRBJ1-1, reads DSGVTQTPKHLITATGQRVTLRCSPRSGDLSVYWYQQSLDQGLQFLIQYYNGEERAKGNILERFSAQQFPDLHSELNLSSLELGDSALYFCASSAHVGGTEAFFGQGTRLTVV.

This clone appeared a single time. The chain recombines TRBV30 with TRBJ2-7; D might be TRBD1 (5 bases). The V and J ends lost 0 bases and 2 bases respectively, with 11 bases between them. Per germline, CDR1 GTSNPN and CDR2 SVGIG (reference sequence). The CDR3 loop spans 14 amino acids. This chain's CDR3 is CAWSVGVSTYEQYF. The CDR3 DNA is TGTGCCTGGAGTGTAGGGGTCTCTACCTACGAGCAGTACTTC. The variable domain in full, completed from reference TRBV30 and TRBJ2-7, reads SQTIHQWPATLVQPVGSPLSLECTVEGTSNPNLYWYRQAAGRGLQLLFYSVGIGQISSEVPQNLSASRPQDRQFILSSKKLLLSDSGFYLCAWSVGVSTYEQYFGPGTRLTVT.

The chain links TRBV5-6 to TRBJ1-1, with no clear D. V lost 1 base and J lost 0, with 16 bases in between. Germline V lookup: CDR1 SGHDT, CDR2 YYEEEE. This CDR3 comprises 17 residues. CDR3 protein: CASSLPYGRILNTEAFF. For the CDR3, the DNA is TGTGCCAGCAGCTTGCCCTACGGTAGGATTTTGAACACTGAAGCTTTCTTT.

The chain carries TRBV21-1 and TRBJ2-5; the table's TRBD1 call for D was not verified on the DNA. TRBV21-1 is a documented pseudogene. The CDR3 has 15 residues. CDR3 residues: CASSNRDREEETQYF. The CDR3 DNA reads TGTGCCAGCAGCAACAGGGACAGGGAGGAGGAGACCCAGTACTTC.